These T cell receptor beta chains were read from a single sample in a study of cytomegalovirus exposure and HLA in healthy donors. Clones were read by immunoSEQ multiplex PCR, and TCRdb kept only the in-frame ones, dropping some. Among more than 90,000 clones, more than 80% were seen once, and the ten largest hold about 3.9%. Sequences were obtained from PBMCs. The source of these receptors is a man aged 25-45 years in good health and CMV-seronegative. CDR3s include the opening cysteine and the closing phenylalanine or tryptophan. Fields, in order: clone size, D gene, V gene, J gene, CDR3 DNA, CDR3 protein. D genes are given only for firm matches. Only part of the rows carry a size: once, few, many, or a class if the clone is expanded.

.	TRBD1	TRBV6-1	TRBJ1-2	TGTGCCAGCAGTGAAGCCCGGACAGGGAAGATTGACTATGGCTACACCTTC	CASSEARTGKIDYGYTF
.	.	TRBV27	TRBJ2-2	TGTGCCAGCAGTCCCCTCCCAGGGCTGAGCACCGGGGAGCTGTTTTTT	CASSPLPGLSTGELFF
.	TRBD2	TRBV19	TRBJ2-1	TGTGCCAGTAGTATTCCTCCGACTAGCGGGAGCTTCTATGAGCAGTTCTTC	CASSIPPTSGSFYEQFF
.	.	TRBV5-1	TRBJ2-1	TGCGCCAGCAGCCCCCTCTCCGGTCAGGTTCACAATGAGCAGTTCTTC	CASSPLSGQVHNEQFF
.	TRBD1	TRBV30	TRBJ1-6	TGTGCCTGGAGAACCCGGGACAGGGCTTTTTCACCCCTCCACTTT	CAWRTRDRAFSPLHF
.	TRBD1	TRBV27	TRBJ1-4	TGTGCCAGCAGTTTAGACAGGGACGGCGAAAAACTGTTTTTT	CASSLDRDGEKLFF
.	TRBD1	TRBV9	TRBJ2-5	TGTGCCAGCAGCCCCGGGACAGGGGGAACGGAGACCCAGTACTTC	CASSPGTGGTETQYF
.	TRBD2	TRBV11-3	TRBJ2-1	TGTGCCAGCAGCCCGGGACTAGGGAGAGGGGGGAGTGAGCAGTTCTTC	CASSPGLGRGGSEQFF
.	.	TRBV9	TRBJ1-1	TGTGCCAGCAGCGGACGGCAGGACACTGAAGCTTTCTTT	CASSGRQDTEAFF
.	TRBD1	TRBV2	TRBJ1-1	TGTGCCAGCAGATTGGACAGGACGAACACTGAAGCTTTCTTT	CASRLDRTNTEAFF
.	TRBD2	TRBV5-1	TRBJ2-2	TGCGCCAGCAGCGCGGGACTATCGAACACCGGGGAGCTGTTTTTT	CASSAGLSNTGELFF
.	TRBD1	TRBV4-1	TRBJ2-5	TGCGCCAGCAGCCGCGGACAGGGGGCTTTCGAGACCCAGTACTTC	CASSRGQGAFETQYF
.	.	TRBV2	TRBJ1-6	TGTGCCAGCAGTGAAGAAGGCAGGGGCGTCGGTTCACCCCTCCACTTT	CASSEEGRGVGSPLHF
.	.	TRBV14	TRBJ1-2	TGTGCCAGCAGCCAAGATAGGCAGGCCGGGGATGGCTACACCTTC	CASSQDRQAGDGYTF
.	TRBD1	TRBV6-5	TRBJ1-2	TGTGCCAGCAGTCCCCGGGACAGATATGGCTACACCTTC	CASSPRDRYGYTF
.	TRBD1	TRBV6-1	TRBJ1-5	TGTGCCAGCCGTGGGACAGCCTTATATAGCAATCAGCCCCAGCATTTT	CASRGTALYSNQPQHF
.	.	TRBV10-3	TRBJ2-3	TGTGCCATCATGGTAGCCGATAGCACAGATACGCAGTATTTT	CAIMVADSTDTQYF
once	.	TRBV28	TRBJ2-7	TGTGCCAGCAGTTCCAAGCTCCCGGGAAAAGAGCAGTACTTC	CASSSKLPGKEQYF
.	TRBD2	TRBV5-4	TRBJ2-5	TGTGCCAGCAGCCAATTAGCGGGAGGGGGGGAGACCCAGTACTTC	CASSQLAGGGETQYF
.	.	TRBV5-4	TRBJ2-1	TGTGCCAGCAGCTTGCCGGGTAGCTCCTACAATGAGCAGTTCTTC	CASSLPGSSYNEQFF
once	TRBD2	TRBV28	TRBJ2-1	TGTGCCAGCCAACAGCGGGGGGGTACCTACAATGAGCAGTTCTTC	CASQQRGGTYNEQFF
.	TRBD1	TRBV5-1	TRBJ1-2	TGCGCCAGCAGCTTGAGTGGTGACAGGGGGCTTCGGGACTATGGCTACACCTTC	CASSLSGDRGLRDYGYTF
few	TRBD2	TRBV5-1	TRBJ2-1	TGCGCCAGCAGCTCCACTAGCGGGGGGTCCAATGAGCAGTTCTTC	CASSSTSGGSNEQFF
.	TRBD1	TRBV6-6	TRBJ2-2	TGTGCCAGCAGTTTCTTCTCGACAGGGGACAACGGGGAGCTGTTTTTT	CASSFFSTGDNGELFF
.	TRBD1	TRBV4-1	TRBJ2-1	TGCGCCAGCAGCCAGACCGGGACAGGGGTAGACAATGAGCAGTTCTTC	CASSQTGTGVDNEQFF
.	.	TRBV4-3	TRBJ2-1	TGCGCCAGCAGCCAAGGACTAAAAAGTGAGCAGTTCTTC	CASSQGLKSEQFF
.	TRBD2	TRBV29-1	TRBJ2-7	TGCAGCGTTGGGACTAGCGGGATGGGGAATGAGGAGGAGCAGTACTTC	CSVGTSGMGNEEEQYF
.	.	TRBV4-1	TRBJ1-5	TGCGCCAGCAGCCCACCCCACGGTAGCAATCAGCCCCAGCATTTT	CASSPPHGSNQPQHF
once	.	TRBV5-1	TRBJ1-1	TGCGCCAGCAGCTTCACACAGGCGAACACTGAAGCTTTCTTT	CASSFTQANTEAFF
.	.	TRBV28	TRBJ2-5	TGTGCCAGCAGTTTAGAGCGTCAGTACCAAGAGACCCAGTACTTC	CASSLERQYQETQYF
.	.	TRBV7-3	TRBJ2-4	TGTGCCAGCAGCCCTACAGGGATAGCCAAAAACATTCAGTACTTC	CASSPTGIAKNIQYF
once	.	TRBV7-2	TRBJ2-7	TGTGCCAGCAGTACCTACTACGAGCAGTACTTC	CASSTYYEQYF
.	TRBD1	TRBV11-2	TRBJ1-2	TGTGCCAGCAGCTCTCACAGGGGGCGAGGATATGGCTACACCTTC	CASSSHRGRGYGYTF
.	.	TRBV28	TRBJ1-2	TGTGCCAGCAGTGGGGGACTGTCCTTGGGTGGCTACACCTTC	CASSGGLSLGGYTF
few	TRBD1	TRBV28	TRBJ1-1	TGTGCCAGCAGTTTATCGGGGACAGTACGCACTGAAGCTTTCTTT	CASSLSGTVRTEAFF
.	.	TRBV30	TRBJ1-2	TGTGCCTGGACCTTCGGAGGGAAGGGTGGCTACACCTTC	CAWTFGGKGGYTF
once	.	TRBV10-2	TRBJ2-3	TGCGCCAGCAGGGACACAACAGATACGCAGTATTTT	CASRDTTDTQYF
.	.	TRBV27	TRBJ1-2	TGTGCCAGCAGTTTATTACGAGAAGGCTACACCTTC	CASSLLREGYTF
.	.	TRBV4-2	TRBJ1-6	TGTGCCAGCAGCCAAGCAGCAGGGTTAGATTCACCCCTCCACTTT	CASSQAAGLDSPLHF
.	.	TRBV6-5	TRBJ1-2	TGTGCCAGCAGCCCTACAGGAAACTATGGCTACACCTTC	CASSPTGNYGYTF
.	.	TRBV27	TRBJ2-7	TGTGCCAGCAGTTTATCAGCAGGGCTTGACGAGCAGTACTTC	CASSLSAGLDEQYF
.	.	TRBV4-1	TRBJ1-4	TGCGCCAGCAGCCCCTGGGGCGTCATCGAAAAACTGTTTTTT	CASSPWGVIEKLFF
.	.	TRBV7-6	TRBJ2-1	TGTGCCAGCAGCGACCAACGTGACCGAAGAGGCTACAATGAGCAGTTCTTC	CASSDQRDRRGYNEQFF
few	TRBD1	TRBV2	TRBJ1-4	TGTGCCACCCTAAAAAATGAACGGGACAGTGGGAAACTGTTTTTT	CATLKNERDSGKLFF
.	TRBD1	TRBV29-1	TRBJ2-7	TGCAGCGTTGAGGACAGGGGGACTAGACAAACCTACGAGCAGTACTTC	CSVEDRGTRQTYEQYF
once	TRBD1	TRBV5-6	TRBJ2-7	TGTGCCAGCAGCTCCACAGGGGACCTCTCCTACGAGCAGTACTTC	CASSSTGDLSYEQYF
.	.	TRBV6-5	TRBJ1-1	TGTGCCAGCAGTTACTCGATGGTTTTGTCGGCTGAAGCTTTCTTT	CASSYSMVLSAEAFF
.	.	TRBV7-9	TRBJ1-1	TGTGCCAGCAGCCAAGACAGGGAAGCTTTCTTT	CASSQDREAFF
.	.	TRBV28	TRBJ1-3	TGTGCCAGCAGTCCACCTGGAAGGGGCTCTGGAAACACCATATATTTT	CASSPPGRGSGNTIYF
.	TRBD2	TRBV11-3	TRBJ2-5	TGTGCCAGCAGCTCGAGCTACGGGGGGATGCAAGAGACCCAGTACTTC	CASSSSYGGMQETQYF
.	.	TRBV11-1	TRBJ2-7	TGTGCCAGCAGCTCTGGGACATCCTACGAGCAGTACTTC	CASSSGTSYEQYF
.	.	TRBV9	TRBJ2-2	TGTGCCAGCAGCGGGAGAACCGGGGAGCTGTTTTTT	CASSGRTGELFF
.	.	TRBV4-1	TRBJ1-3	TGCGCCAGCAGCCAACCTCCCCTCCTCCGCACTCCTGGAAACACCATATATTTT	CASSQPPLLRTPGNTIYF
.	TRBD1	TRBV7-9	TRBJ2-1	TGTGCCAGCAGCGACGGGACAGGGAAGTACAATGAGCAGTTCTTC	CASSDGTGKYNEQFF
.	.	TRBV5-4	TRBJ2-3	TGTGCCAGCGGCCTTTGGCTCACAGATACGCAGTATTTT	CASGLWLTDTQYF
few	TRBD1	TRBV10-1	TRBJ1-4	TGCGCCAGCAGGCAGGGACAGGGGGAAAAACTGTTTTTT	CASRQGQGEKLFF
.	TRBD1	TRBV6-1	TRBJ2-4	TGTGCCAGCAGCACGACAGGGAACATTCAGTACTTC	CASSTTGNIQYF
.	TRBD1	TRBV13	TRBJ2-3	TGTGCCAGCAGCTTAAGGACAGGGGGTAGTCGGGACACAGATACGCAGTATTTT	CASSLRTGGSRDTDTQYF
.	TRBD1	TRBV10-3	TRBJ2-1	TGTGCCATCAGCGGGACAGCCTACAATGAGCAGTTCTTC	CAISGTAYNEQFF